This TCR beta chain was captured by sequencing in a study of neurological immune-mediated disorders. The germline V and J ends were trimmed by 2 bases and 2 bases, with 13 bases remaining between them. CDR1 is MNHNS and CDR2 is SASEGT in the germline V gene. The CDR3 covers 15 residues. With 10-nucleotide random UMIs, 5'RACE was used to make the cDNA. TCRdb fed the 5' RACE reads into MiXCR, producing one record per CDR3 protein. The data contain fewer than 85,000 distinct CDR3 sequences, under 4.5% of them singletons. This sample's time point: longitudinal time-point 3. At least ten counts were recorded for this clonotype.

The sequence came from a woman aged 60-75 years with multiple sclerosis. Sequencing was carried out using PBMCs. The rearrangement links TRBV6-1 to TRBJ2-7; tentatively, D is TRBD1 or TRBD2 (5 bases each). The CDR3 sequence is CASSERTGATYEQYF. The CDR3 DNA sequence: TGTGCCAGCAGTGAACGTACCGGGGCGACCTACGAGCAGTACTTC.